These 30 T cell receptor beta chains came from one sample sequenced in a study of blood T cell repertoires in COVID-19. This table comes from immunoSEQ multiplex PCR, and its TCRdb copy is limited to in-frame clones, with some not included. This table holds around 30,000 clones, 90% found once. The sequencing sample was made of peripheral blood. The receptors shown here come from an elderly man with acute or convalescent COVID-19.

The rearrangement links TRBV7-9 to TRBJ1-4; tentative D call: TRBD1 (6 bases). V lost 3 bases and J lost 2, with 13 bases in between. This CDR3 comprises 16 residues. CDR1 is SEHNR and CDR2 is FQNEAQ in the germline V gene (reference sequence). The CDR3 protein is CASSLGAGTTNEKLFF. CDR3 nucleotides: TGTGCCAGCAGCTTGGGGGCTGGGACCACTAATGAAAAACTGTTTTTT. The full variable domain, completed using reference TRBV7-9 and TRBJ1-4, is DTGVSQNPRHKITKRGQNVTFRCDPISEHNRLYWYRQTLGQGPEFLTYFQNEAQLEKSRLLSDRFSAERPKGSFSTLEIQRTEQGDSAMYLCASSLGAGTTNEKLFFGSGTQLSVL.

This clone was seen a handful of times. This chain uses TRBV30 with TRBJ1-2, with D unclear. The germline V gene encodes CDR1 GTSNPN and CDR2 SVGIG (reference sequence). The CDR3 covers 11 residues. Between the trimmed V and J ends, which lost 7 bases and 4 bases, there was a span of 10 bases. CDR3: CAFSVAYGYTF. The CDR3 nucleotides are TGTGCCTTTTCGGTTGCCTATGGCTACACCTTC.

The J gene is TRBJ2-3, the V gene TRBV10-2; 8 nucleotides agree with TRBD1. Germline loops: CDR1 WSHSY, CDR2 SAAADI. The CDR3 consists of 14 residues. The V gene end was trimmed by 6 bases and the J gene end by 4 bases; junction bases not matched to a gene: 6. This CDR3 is CASRDGQGADTQYF. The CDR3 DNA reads TGCGCCAGCAGGGACGGACAGGGTGCAGATACGCAGTATTTT.

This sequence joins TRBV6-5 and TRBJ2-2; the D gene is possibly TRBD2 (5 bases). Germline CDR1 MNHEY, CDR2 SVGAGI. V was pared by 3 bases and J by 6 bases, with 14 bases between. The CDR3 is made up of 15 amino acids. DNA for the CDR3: TGTGCCAGCAGTTATAGAGGGCAATCCCCCGGGGAGCTGTTTTTT. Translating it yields CASSYRGQSPGELFF.

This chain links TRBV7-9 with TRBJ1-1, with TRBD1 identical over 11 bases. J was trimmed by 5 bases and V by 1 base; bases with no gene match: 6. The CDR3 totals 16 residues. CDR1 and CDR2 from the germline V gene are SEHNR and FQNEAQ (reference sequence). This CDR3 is CASSLGTGGRGTEAFF. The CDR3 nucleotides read TGTGCCAGCAGCTTAGGGACAGGGGGCAGGGGGACTGAAGCTTTCTTT.

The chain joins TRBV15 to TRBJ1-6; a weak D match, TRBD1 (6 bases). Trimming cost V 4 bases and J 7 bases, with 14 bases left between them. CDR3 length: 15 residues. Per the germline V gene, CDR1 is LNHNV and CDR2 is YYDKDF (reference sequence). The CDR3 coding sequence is TGTGCCACCAGCACCCACACAGGGCGGAATTCACCCCTCCACTTT. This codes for CATSTHTGRNSPLHF.

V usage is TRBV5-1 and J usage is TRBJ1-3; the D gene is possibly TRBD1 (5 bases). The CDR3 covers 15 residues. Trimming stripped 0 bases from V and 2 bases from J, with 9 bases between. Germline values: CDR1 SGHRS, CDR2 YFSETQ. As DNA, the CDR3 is TGCGCCAGCAGCTTGGGTGCAGGGACTGGAAACACCATATATTTT. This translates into CASSLGAGTGNTIYF.

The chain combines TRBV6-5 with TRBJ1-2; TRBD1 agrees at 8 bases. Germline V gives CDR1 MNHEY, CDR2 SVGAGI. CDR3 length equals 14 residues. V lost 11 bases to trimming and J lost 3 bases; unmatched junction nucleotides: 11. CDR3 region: CAASGQGADYGYTF. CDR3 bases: TGTGCCGCCAGCGGTCAGGGGGCGGACTATGGCTACACCTTC.

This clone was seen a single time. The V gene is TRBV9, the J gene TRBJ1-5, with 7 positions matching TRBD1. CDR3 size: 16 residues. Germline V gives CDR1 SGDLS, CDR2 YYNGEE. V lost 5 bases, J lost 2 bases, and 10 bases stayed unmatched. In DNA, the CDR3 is TGTGCCAGCAGTCGTGGGGACAGAGGTGGCAATCAGCCCCAGCATTTT. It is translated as CASSRGDRGGNQPQHF.

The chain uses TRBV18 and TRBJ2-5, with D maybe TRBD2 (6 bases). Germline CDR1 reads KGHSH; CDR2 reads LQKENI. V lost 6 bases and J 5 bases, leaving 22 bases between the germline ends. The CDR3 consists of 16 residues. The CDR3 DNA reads TGTGCCAGCTCCCTACGACAGATGGGCGCGGGGGAGACCCAGTACTTC. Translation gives CASSLRQMGAGETQYF. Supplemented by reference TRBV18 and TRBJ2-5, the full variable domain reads NAGVMQNPRHLVRRRGQEARLRCSPMKGHSHVYWYRQLPEEGLKFMVYLQKENIIDESGMPKERFSAEFPKEGPSILRIQQVVRGDSAAYFCASSLRQMGAGETQYFGPGTRLLVL.

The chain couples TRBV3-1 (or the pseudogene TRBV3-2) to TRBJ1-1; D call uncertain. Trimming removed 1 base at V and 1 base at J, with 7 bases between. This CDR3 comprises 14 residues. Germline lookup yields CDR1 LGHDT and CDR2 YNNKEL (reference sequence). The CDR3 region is CASSQVRRNTEAFF. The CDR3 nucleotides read TGTGCCAGCAGCCAAGTTCGGAGGAACACTGAAGCTTTCTTT.

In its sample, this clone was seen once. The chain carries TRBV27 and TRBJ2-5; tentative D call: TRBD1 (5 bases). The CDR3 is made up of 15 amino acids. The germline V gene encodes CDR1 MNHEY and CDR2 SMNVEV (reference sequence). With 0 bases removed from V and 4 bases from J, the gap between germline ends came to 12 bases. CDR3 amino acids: CASSLSWQGVETQYF. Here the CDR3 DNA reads TGTGCCAGCAGTTTATCGTGGCAGGGCGTAGAGACCCAGTACTTC.

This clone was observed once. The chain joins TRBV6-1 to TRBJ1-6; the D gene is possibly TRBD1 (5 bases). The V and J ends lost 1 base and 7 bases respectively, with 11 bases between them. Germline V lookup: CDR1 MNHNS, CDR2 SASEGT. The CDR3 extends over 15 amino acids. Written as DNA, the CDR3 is TGTGCCAGCAGTGAAGATATCGGGGGGAATTCACCCCTCCACTTT. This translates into CASSEDIGGNSPLHF.

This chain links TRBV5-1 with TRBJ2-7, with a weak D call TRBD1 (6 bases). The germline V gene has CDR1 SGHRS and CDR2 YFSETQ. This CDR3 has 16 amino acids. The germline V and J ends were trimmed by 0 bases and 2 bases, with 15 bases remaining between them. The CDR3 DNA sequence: TGCGCCAGCAGCTTGGACGCCAGACAGGCCACCTACGAGCAGTACTTC. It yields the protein CASSLDARQATYEQYF.

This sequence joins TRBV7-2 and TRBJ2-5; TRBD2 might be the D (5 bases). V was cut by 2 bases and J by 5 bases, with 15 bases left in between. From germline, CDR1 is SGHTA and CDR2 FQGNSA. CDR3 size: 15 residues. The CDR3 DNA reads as TGTGCCAGCAGCTTACAGGCCAGCCGCGGGGAGACCCAGTACTTC. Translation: CASSLQASRGETQYF.

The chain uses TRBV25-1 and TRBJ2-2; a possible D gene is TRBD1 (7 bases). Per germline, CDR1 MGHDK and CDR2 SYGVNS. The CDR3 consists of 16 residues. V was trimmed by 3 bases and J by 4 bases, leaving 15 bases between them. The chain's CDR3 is CASSDVRGVGTGELFF. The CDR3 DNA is TGTGCCAGCAGTGATGTCAGGGGGGTGGGCACCGGGGAGCTGTTTTTT.

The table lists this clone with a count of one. The CDR3 is CASSRPPAGQPQHF. The CDR3 DNA reads as TGTGCCAGCAGCCGGCCCCCAGCGGGCCAGCCCCAGCATTTT. This rearrangement joins TRBV2 to TRBJ1-5; D not resolved. The V end lost 6 bases, the J end lost 7 bases, and 16 bases lay between the germline ends. Germline V gives CDR1 SNHLY, CDR2 FYNNEI. This CDR3 is 14 amino acids long. Variable domain in full (rest from reference TRBV2 and TRBJ1-5): EPEVTQTPSHQVTQMGQEVILRCVPISNHLYFYWYRQILGQKVEFLVSFYNNEISEKSEIFDDQFSVERPDGSNFTLKIRSTKLEDSAMYFCASSRPPAGQPQHFGDGTRLSIL.

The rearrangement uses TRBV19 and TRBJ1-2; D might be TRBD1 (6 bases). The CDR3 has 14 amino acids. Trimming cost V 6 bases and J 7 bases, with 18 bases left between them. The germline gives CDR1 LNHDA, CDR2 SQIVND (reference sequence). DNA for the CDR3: TGTGCCAGTAGCTTACCCAGGGGTAACAGTGGCTACACCTTC. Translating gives CASSLPRGNSGYTF.

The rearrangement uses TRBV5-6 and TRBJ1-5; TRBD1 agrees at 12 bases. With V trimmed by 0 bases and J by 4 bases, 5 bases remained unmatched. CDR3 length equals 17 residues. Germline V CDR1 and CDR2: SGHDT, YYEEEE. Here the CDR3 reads CASSLGGQGALNQPQHF. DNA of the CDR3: TGTGCCAGCAGCTTGGGGGGACAGGGGGCTCTAAATCAGCCCCAGCATTTT.

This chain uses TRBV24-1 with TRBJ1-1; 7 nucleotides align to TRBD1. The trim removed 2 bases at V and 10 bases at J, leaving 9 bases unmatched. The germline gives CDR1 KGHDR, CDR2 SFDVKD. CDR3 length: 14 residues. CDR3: CATSDSGQNLGAFF. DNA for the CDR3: TGTGCCACCAGTGATTCGGGACAGAACCTGGGAGCTTTCTTT.

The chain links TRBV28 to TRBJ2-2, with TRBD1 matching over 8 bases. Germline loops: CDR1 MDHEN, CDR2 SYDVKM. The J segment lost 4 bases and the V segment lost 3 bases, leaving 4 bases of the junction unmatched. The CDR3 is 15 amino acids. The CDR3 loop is CASSFPQGATGELFF. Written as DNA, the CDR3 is TGTGCCAGCAGTTTCCCCCAGGGGGCCACCGGGGAGCTGTTTTTT.

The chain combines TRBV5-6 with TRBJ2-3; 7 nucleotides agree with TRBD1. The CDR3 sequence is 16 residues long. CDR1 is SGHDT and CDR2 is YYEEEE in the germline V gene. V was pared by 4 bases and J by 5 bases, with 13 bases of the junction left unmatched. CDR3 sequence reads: CASSPSTGSMLDTQYF. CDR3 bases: TGTGCCAGCAGCCCATCGACAGGGAGTATGCTAGATACGCAGTATTTT.

Written as DNA, the CDR3 is TGCGCCAGCAGTGAGTCGGTCCTCGGGGAGCAGTACTTC. This translates into CASSESVLGEQYF. The rearrangement uses TRBV10-1 and TRBJ2-7; D unresolved. CDR1 and CDR2 (germline): WNHNN, SYGVQD (reference sequence). This CDR3 comprises 13 residues. Deletions cut 0 bases from V and 7 bases from J, with 10 bases between.

As DNA, the CDR3 is TGTGCCAGCAGCCCGGAGTTGAACACTGAAGCTTTCTTT. It translates to CASSPELNTEAFF. The chain is built from TRBV9 and TRBJ1-1, with D unclear. Deletions cut 4 bases from V and 0 bases from J, with 7 bases between. From germline, CDR1 is SGDLS and CDR2 YYNGEE. The CDR3 consists of 13 residues.

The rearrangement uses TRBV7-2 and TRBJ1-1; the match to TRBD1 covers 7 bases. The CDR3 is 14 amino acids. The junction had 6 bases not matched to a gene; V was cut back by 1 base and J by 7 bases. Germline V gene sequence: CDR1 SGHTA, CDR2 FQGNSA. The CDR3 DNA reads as TGTGCCAGCAGCTTAGTCGTAGGGGGCCATGAAGCTTTCTTT. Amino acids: CASSLVVGGHEAFF. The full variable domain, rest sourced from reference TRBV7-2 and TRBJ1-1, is GAGVSQSPSNKVTEKGKDVELRCDPISGHTALYWYRQSLGQGLEFLIYFQGNSAPDKSGLPSDRFSAERTGGSVSTLTIQRTQQEDSAVYLCASSLVVGGHEAFFGQGTRLTVV.

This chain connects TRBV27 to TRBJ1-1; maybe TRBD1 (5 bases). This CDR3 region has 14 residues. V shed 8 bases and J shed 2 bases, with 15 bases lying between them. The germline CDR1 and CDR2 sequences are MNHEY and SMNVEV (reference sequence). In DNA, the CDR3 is TGTGCCAGCCGTGGGGCAGCCGTCAACACTGAAGCTTTCTTT. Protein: CASRGAAVNTEAFF.

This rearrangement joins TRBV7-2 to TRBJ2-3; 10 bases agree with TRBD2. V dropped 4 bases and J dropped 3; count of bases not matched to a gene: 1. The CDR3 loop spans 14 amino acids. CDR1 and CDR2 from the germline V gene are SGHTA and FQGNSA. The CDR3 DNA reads TGTGCCAGCAGCTCTAGCGGGGGTACAGATACGCAGTATTTT. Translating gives CASSSSGGTDTQYF.

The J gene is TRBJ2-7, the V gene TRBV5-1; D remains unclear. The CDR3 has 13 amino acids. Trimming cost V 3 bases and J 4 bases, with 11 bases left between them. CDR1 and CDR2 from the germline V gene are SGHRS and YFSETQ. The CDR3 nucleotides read TGCGCCAGCAGCTCCCAGGCTCTTTACGAGCAGTACTTC. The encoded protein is CASSSQALYEQYF.

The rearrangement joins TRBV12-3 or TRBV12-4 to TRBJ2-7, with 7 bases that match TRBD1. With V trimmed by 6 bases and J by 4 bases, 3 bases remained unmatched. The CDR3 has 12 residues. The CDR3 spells CASRTGIYEQYF. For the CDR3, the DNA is TGTGCCAGCAGGACAGGGATTTACGAGCAGTACTTC.

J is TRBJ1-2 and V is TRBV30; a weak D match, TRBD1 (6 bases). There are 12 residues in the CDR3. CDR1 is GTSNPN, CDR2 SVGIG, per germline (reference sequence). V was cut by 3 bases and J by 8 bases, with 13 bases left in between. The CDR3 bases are TGTGCCTGGAGAGCAGGGGTTGGCGGCTACACCTTC. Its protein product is CAWRAGVGGYTF.